The 2 T cell receptor beta chains listed next were all sequenced from one sample in a study of beta chain features in type 1 diabetes. All of the isolated RNA was reverse transcribed, so expressed TCRB transcripts were sequenced. The table came from immunoSEQ multiplex PCR; TCRdb's copy has only in-frame clones and leaves some out. In the table there are approximately 300,000 clones, about 10% of which are singletons. What was sequenced was naive CD4+ T cells from blood. The receptor source for this set is a woman aged 25 to 45 in good health.

J is TRBJ2-1 and V is TRBV7-9; 11 positions match TRBD2. The CDR3 has 18 residues. After removal of 2 bases from V and 10 bases from J, the junction contained 16 bases not matched to a gene. The germline CDR1 and CDR2 sequences are SEHNR and FQNEAQ (reference sequence). CDR3 amino acids: CASSLLTPTSGRLNEQFF. Written as DNA, the CDR3 is TGTGCCAGCAGCTTACTGACCCCTACTAGCGGGAGATTGAACGAGCAGTTCTTC.

CDR3 DNA sequence: TGTGCCAGCAGTCCAGAGGGAAGAAGATCTGGAAACACCATATATTTT. The encoded protein is CASSPEGRRSGNTIYF. The chain employs TRBV2 and TRBJ1-3; D not certain. Trimming left V 5 bases short and J 1 base short, with 15 bases between. The CDR3 is 16 amino acids. Germline assignment: CDR1 SNHLY and CDR2 FYNNEI.